This T cell receptor (beta chain) is drawn from a study of OX40 agonist ivuxolimab in advanced cancers. Study-level information: The dose-escalation cohort was around 83% male, with a mean age of about 60 years, ranging about 23 to 90.

V lost 2 bases and J lost 8, with 13 bases in between. This CDR3 has 15 amino acids. Germline CDR1 is WNHNN and CDR2 is SYGVQD (reference sequence). Blood was sampled at baseline, cycle 4 day 1, and cycle 7 day 1. Libraries were prepared by immunoSEQ multiplex PCR; TCRdb keeps only in-frame clonotypes and omits some of them. Of 80,000 to 100,000 clones detected, 90% to 95% appear once; the ten largest clones hold around 0.25%. Material: CD4+ or CD8+ T cells sorted from blood, obtained in a trial of the OX40 agonist ivuxolimab. The chain combines TRBV10-1 with TRBJ1-6, with D perhaps TRBD1 (5 bases). The receptor was isolated from an adult with an advanced solid tumor such as melanoma, head and neck, liver or kidney cancer. CDR3 region: CASSETGTVYSPLHF. CDR3 nucleotides: TGCGCCAGCAGTGAGACCGGGACGGTATATTCACCCCTCCACTTT.